This TCR beta chain originates from a study of blood T cells in healthy people across ages. Study-wide results and caveats: Investigators treated diversity estimates from one million T cells as underestimates. TCR beta diversity per million T cells fell roughly linearly with age.

CDR1 and CDR2 (germline): SQVTM, ANQGSEA. Trimming removed 6 bases from V and 5 bases from J; junction bases left unmatched: 8. The length of the CDR3 is 13 residues. Together with a sample-barcoded 5' primer, a J-beta primer mix was included in a second PCR lasting about 7 to 11 cycles. Via MiXCR, TCRdb re-called the 5' RACE reads, giving one row per CDR3 protein. Here the sample spans 730,000 or so distinct CDR3 sequences, 40% to 45% being singletons. This clonotype was found once. As yet, its antigen is unknown. The receptor comes from a man aged 80 or over in good health. Specimen: blood. The rearrangement links TRBV29-1 to TRBJ2-7; 9 bases are shared with TRBD1. The CDR3 sequence: CSVTGTGQDEQYF. Written as DNA, the CDR3 is TGCAGCGTGACCGGGACAGGGCAAGACGAGCAGTACTTC.